The present TCR beta chain was sequenced within a study of blood T cell repertoires in COVID-19 (dated by TCRdb to 2020 to 2022). Notes on the research overall: Samples covering the acute and convalescent phases of COVID-19 were provided by collaborators in the United States, Italy and Spain. The dataset comprised deeply sampled blood TCRbeta repertoires from subjects exposed to, actively infected with, or recovered from COVID-19. The repertoires were released in a freely available public database intended as a resource for research on the immune response to SARS-CoV-2. HLA class I and class II types, where available, came from metadata supplied by the sample provider rather than from assay-based typing. Samples were obtained from the ongoing ImmuneRACE study (first 160 participants) and from about 1,300 subjects provided by 6 global collaborators. The prospective study material was composed of cDNA or gDNA derived from T cells, B-cell-depleted T cells, or PBMCs. Sample metadata almost always included a de-identified subject ID, COVID-19 status, age in years and sex.

To note about this clone: The antigen it binds to is not known. Base qualities are missing; no much larger clone stands one base away.

The immunoSEQ Assay, a bias-controlled multiplex PCR, was used to amplify TCRbeta CDR3 regions from genomic DNA. For the original study's pipeline: Nucleated cell counts per sample were estimated from amplification of reference gene primers within the assay. To quantify the absolute abundance of each unique TCRbeta CDR3 rearrangement, sequence reads were collapsed and filtered. For each sample, productive Simpson clonality was calculated as the square root of Simpson's diversity index over productive rearrangements. TCRdb holds this immuneACCESS table with in-frame rearrangements only. Some clones are missing; in checked studies, unresolved V genes explain under half, and the rest has no known cause. V and J calls and clone size are given by that table; D and trimming were obtained from the DNA. The sample includes a few hundred thousand clones, with roughly 90% observed a single time. The ten biggest clones cover about 2% of the sample.

What the research found in general, with its limitations: The amount of clinical and demographic metadata varied by source and participant and was provided uncurated.

Each collaborating institution followed its own protocols to collect whole blood in K2EDTA tubes. For TCRbeta analysis, collaborator samples were shipped as frozen whole blood, as isolated PBMCs, or as DNA extracted from either sample type. The clonotype was recovered from a man aged 25 to 45 with active or convalescent COVID-19. The sequencing sample was made of peripheral blood.

The bases read TGCGCCAGCAGCCAGTCCTCGGATACGCAGTATTTT. This translates into CASSQSSDTQYF. The chain employs TRBV4-1 and TRBJ2-3, with no D gene named confidently. The CDR3 covers 12 residues, taking in both the cysteine and the phenylalanine. Only the CDR3 part of the read is kept: 36 bases, read in frame from the first base. The V and J ends are trimmed by 3 bases and 6 bases, leaving 7 bases between them. CDR1 and CDR2, looked up from the germline V gene, are MGHRA and YSYEKL.